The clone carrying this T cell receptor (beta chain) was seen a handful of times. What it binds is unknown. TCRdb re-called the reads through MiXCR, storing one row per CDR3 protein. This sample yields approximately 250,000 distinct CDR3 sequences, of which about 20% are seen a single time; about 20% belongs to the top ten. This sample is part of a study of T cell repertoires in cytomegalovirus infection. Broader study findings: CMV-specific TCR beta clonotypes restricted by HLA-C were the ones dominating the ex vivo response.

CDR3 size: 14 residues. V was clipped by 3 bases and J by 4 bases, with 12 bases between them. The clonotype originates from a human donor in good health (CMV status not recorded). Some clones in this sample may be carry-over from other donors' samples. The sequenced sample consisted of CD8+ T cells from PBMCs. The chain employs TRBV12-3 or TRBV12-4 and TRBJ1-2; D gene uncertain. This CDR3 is CASSFGPRGYGYTF. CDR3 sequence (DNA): TGTGCCAGCAGTTTCGGCCCAAGAGGCTATGGCTACACCTTC.